This T cell receptor (beta chain) originates from a study of T cell responses to AZD1222 COVID-19 vaccine. Study details: Researchers grouped second doses given at about 4 or about 12 weeks into one pool. Regarding the study as a whole: Repertoire sampling occurred only after the peak T cell response. Clonal diversity was possibly underestimated, and the donors were mostly white British, with more females.

Worth noting for this clone: What it binds is unknown.

This CDR3 contains 13 residues. Per the germline V gene, CDR1 is SGHTA and CDR2 is FQGTGA. Trimming stripped 5 bases from V and 5 bases from J, with 13 bases between. Some clones are missing from TCRdb's copy, which holds only in-frame ones; the method was immunoSEQ multiplex PCR. The sample shows about 140,000 clones, approximately 91% of them seen only once. The receptor comes from an adult in good health. The starting material was peripheral blood, obtained on day 0 of AZD1222 vaccination. The chain joins TRBV7-3 to TRBJ2-7; D uncertain. The CDR3 DNA reads as TGTGCCAGCAGCCTTCGAGGAGACGACGAGCAGTACTTC. Residues: CASSLRGDDEQYF.